This T cell receptor beta chain was sequenced for a study of OX40 agonist ivuxolimab in advanced cancers. At the level of the study: The drug used for patients, ivuxolimab, was an agonistic anti-OX40 (CD134) antibody. Head and neck, renal cell, melanoma or hepatocellular carcinoma were the cancers that dose-escalation patients had.

Here immunoSEQ multiplex PCR was the method, and the copy in TCRdb shows in-frame clones only, minus some. The sample records around 64,000 clones, approximately 81% being singletons. Autoimmune disease history or systemic immunosuppression was exclusionary. Notes on the study in general: By week 6 at 0.1 to 3.0 mg/kg, blood CD4+ and CD8+ T cells had expanded clonally.

Remarks on this clone: Its cognate antigen is unknown.

This CDR3 comprises 15 residues. Germline V gene lookup returns CDR1 SQVTM and CDR2 ANQGSEA. Trimming left V 0 bases short and J 5 bases short, with 14 bases between. The material was CD4+ or CD8+ T cells sorted from blood, obtained in a trial of the OX40 agonist ivuxolimab. The V call is TRBV29-1, the J call TRBJ2-1; weak D call: TRBD1 (6 bases). The sequence was obtained from an adult with an advanced solid tumor such as melanoma, head and neck, liver or kidney cancer. The CDR3 coding sequence is TGCAGCGTTGAAGATTTCGAACAGGGCGACAATGAGCAGTTCTTC. Translating gives CSVEDFEQGDNEQFF.